This TCR beta chain was retrieved from a study of beta chain features in type 1 diabetes. Broader study findings: The VDJ junctions of type 1 diabetes patients carried fewer insertions and more deletions.

A remark on this clone: Its matching antigen is unknown.

The CDR3 spans 17 residues. The germline V gene has CDR1 MDHEN and CDR2 SYDVKM. J lost 0 bases, V lost 6 bases, and 13 bases had no gene match. What was sequenced were expressed TCRB transcripts, since all of the isolated RNA had been reverse transcribed. Here immunoSEQ multiplex PCR was the method, and the copy in TCRdb shows in-frame clones only, minus some. The profile shows about 42,000 clones, approximately 48% of them singletons. What was sequenced was stem cell memory CD4+ T cells from blood. The rearrangement joins TRBV28 to TRBJ2-7; 8 nucleotides agree with TRBD1. This TCR was recovered from a woman aged 30 to 39 in good health. The CDR3 sequence is CASRDDSAGTGSYEQYF. CDR3 sequence (DNA): TGTGCCAGCAGGGACGACTCGGCCGGGACAGGCTCCTACGAGCAGTACTTC.